These 29 T cell receptor beta chains were all obtained from the same sample, sequenced in a study of T cell responses to AZD1222 COVID-19 vaccine. The assay was immunoSEQ multiplex PCR, and TCRdb's table has in-frame clones only and misses some. The table includes about 56,000 clones, 80% detected once. Sequenced here: peripheral blood, sampled 28 days after the second AZD1222 dose. These receptors all come from an adult who received the AZD1222 COVID-19 vaccine.

This chain connects TRBV6-5 to TRBJ2-5; D gene unclear. The CDR3 spans 13 residues. Deletions cut 6 bases from V and 1 base from J, with 9 bases between. Germline CDR1 and CDR2: MNHEY and SVGAGI. The CDR3 DNA reads TGTGCCAGCAGCCATAAATTCCAAGAGACCCAGTACTTC. The encoded protein is CASSHKFQETQYF.

V gene TRBV12-3 or TRBV12-4 combines with J gene TRBJ2-7; the D gene is possibly TRBD1 (5 bases). V lost 8 bases, J lost 6 bases, and 17 bases lay in between. The CDR3 is 13 amino acids. The CDR3: CASAGLRVGEQYF. The DNA for the CDR3 is TGTGCCAGCGCCGGGCTCAGGGTCGGCGAGCAGTACTTC.

The rearrangement uses TRBV9 and TRBJ1-1, with D unclear. Looked up from germline, CDR1 is SGDLS and CDR2 is YYNGEE. The CDR3 length is 13 residues. Trimming shortened V by 0 bases and J by 1 base, and 4 bases separated the two germline ends. The CDR3, as DNA: TGTGCCAGCAGCGTAGGGGCGAACACTGAAGCTTTCTTT. Translated: CASSVGANTEAFF.

The chain has TRBV9 and TRBJ2-2, with TRBD2 matching over 12 bases. V shed 4 bases and J 0 bases; nucleotides not matched to a gene: 7. Looked up from germline, CDR1 is SGDLS and CDR2 is YYNGEE. The CDR3 is 18 amino acids. In nucleotides, the CDR3 is TGTGCCAGCAGCCACCGACTAGCGGGGGCCTCGAACACCGGGGAGCTGTTTTTT. Its translation: CASSHRLAGASNTGELFF.

V and J are TRBV3-1 (or the pseudogene TRBV3-2) and TRBJ1-5, with D perhaps matching TRBD1 (5 bases). Germline lookup yields CDR1 LGHDT and CDR2 YNNKEL (reference sequence). The length of the CDR3 is 15 residues. The V gene lost 4 bases and the J gene lost 6 bases, with 16 bases spanning the gap. This CDR3 reads CASSPTNGGGQPQHF. CDR3 coding DNA: TGTGCCAGCAGCCCCACAAACGGGGGGGGTCAGCCCCAGCATTTT.

V is TRBV3-1 (or the pseudogene TRBV3-2) and J is TRBJ2-5; TRBD1 is a possible D gene (5 bases). The V end was cut by 4 bases, the J end by 5 bases, with 11 bases between. Germline CDR1 reads LGHDT; CDR2 reads YNNKEL (reference sequence). This CDR3 spans 13 amino acids. DNA for the CDR3: TGTGCCAGCAGCCCAACAGGCGCGGAGACCCAGTACTTC. Its translation: CASSPTGAETQYF.

This chain links TRBV5-1 with TRBJ2-1; TRBD1 aligns across 10 bases. The CDR3 spans 15 residues. V was clipped by 3 bases and J by 7 bases; unmatched bases: 7. Germline CDR1 is SGHRS and CDR2 is YFSETQ. CDR3 region: CASSSGQGVGNEQFF. DNA for the CDR3: TGCGCCAGCAGCTCTGGACAGGGGGTCGGAAATGAGCAGTTCTTC.

There are a few counts of this clone. The rearrangement joins TRBV15 to TRBJ1-4; D may be TRBD1 (5 bases). The length of the CDR3 is 15 residues. The V and J ends lost 0 bases and 6 bases respectively, with 11 bases between them. CDR1 and CDR2 from the germline V gene are LNHNV and YYDKDF (reference sequence). The CDR3 region is CATSRDGQFYEKLFF. In DNA, the CDR3 is TGTGCCACCAGCAGAGATGGACAATTCTATGAAAAACTGTTTTTT. Full variable domain (rest looked up from reference TRBV15 and TRBJ1-4): DAMVIQNPRYQVTQFGKPVTLSCSQTLNHNVMYWYQQKSSQAPKLLFHYYDKDFNNEADTPDNFQSRRPNTSFCFLDIRSPGLGDTAMYLCATSRDGQFYEKLFFGSGTQLSVL.

This clone was detected a few times. The chain links TRBV7-2 to TRBJ1-6; TRBD1 is a possible D gene (5 bases). V was clipped by 2 bases and J by 5 bases, with 7 bases between them. The CDR3 consists of 14 residues. Germline values: CDR1 SGHTA, CDR2 FQGNSA. The CDR3 nucleotides read TGTGCCAGCAGCTTATGGGGGGATAATTCACCCCTCCACTTT. It yields the protein CASSLWGDNSPLHF.

This clone was seen only a few times. V and J are TRBV29-1 and TRBJ2-4, with TRBD2 matching 14 bases. This CDR3 is built from 15 residues. V shed 6 bases, J shed 6 bases, and the junction held 7 bases outside the gene matches. The germline V gene encodes CDR1 SQVTM and CDR2 ANQGSEA. The CDR3 DNA follows: TGCAGCGTCGCAGGGACTAGCGGGGGTCGAAACATTCAGTACTTC. Protein sequence: CSVAGTSGGRNIQYF.

The CDR3 region has the DNA TGTGCCAGCAGCACGGACGTTTACAATGAGCAGTTCTTC. This gives the protein CASSTDVYNEQFF. The rearrangement joins TRBV5-4 to TRBJ2-1; D unclear. The CDR3 sequence is 13 residues long. CDR1 and CDR2 from the germline V gene are SGHNT and YYREEE (reference sequence). V was shortened by 4 bases and J by 4 bases, with 9 bases between the two germline ends. The full variable domain, rest sourced from reference TRBV5-4 and TRBJ2-1, is ETGVTQSPTHLIKTRGQQVTLRCSSQSGHNTVSWYQQALGQGPQFIFQYYREEENGRGNFPPRFSGLQFPNYSSELNVNALELDDSALYLCASSTDVYNEQFFGPGTRLTVL.

V and J are TRBV28 and TRBJ1-1, with 9 bases that match TRBD1. CDR1 and CDR2 (germline): MDHEN, SYDVKM. The CDR3 covers 14 residues. The V segment lost 6 bases and the J segment 1 base; nucleotides outside the gene matches: 3. The CDR3 DNA follows: TGTGCCAGCAGACGACAGGGGGGGAACACTGAAGCTTTCTTT. Residues: CASRRQGGNTEAFF.

There are a few counts of this clone. This rearrangement joins TRBV4-1 to TRBJ1-1; 7 bases line up with TRBD1. CDR1 and CDR2 (germline): MGHRA, YSYEKL. CDR3 size: 15 residues. With 1 base clipped from V and 5 bases from J, the junction kept 7 bases outside the gene matches. The CDR3 DNA follows: TGCGCCAGCAGCCAAGTGTCAGGGGGTGGAACTGAAGCTTTCTTT. This codes for CASSQVSGGGTEAFF.

This chain connects TRBV15 to TRBJ1-1; TRBD1 matches at 10 bases. Per the germline V gene, CDR1 is LNHNV and CDR2 is YYDKDF (reference sequence). This CDR3 has 16 residues. V shed 3 bases, J shed 5 bases, and the junction held 9 bases outside the gene matches. CDR3 region: CATSRVTGQGRTEAFF. CDR3 in DNA: TGTGCCACCAGCAGGGTTACGGGACAGGGGAGAACTGAAGCTTTCTTT.

This chain uses TRBV29-1 with TRBJ2-5; perhaps TRBD2 as D (6 bases). This CDR3 is built from 15 residues. The germline V and J ends were trimmed by 3 bases and 0 bases, with 14 bases remaining between them. Germline V gene lookup returns CDR1 SQVTM and CDR2 ANQGSEA. CDR3 region: CSVDLGRGYQETQYF. DNA for the CDR3: TGCAGCGTTGATCTGGGCCGGGGGTACCAAGAGACCCAGTACTTC.

The rearrangement joins TRBV7-9 to TRBJ2-3, with 13 bases identical to TRBD2. Germline V gene data show CDR1 as SEHNR and CDR2 as FQNEAQ (reference sequence). The CDR3 is 16 amino acids. Unmatched junction bases numbered 8, after V lost 5 bases and J lost 6 bases. CDR3 nucleotides: TGTGCCAGCAGCGCCGGACTAGCGGGAGACGCGGATACGCAGTATTTT. As protein: CASSAGLAGDADTQYF.

The chain links TRBV12-3 or TRBV12-4 to TRBJ2-5, with D uncertain. The CDR3 runs to 13 residues. The V end lost 0 bases, the J end lost 5 bases, and 7 bases lay between the germline ends. The CDR3 bases are TGTGCCAGCAGTTTAGCCAGCAAGGAGACCCAGTACTTC. This sequence encodes CASSLASKETQYF.

The chain carries TRBV6-1 and TRBJ2-3; TRBD1 agrees at 10 bases. The V gene's germline CDR1 is MNHNS and CDR2 SASEGT. CDR3 size: 17 residues. V trimming: 2 bases; J trimming: 2 bases; junction bases outside the gene matches: 7. CDR3 coding DNA: TGTGCCAGCAGTGAAAGGGAGACAGGGGGCAACACAGATACGCAGTATTTT. This encodes CASSERETGGNTDTQYF.

V is TRBV5-1 and J is TRBJ1-3; TRBD1 agrees at 8 bases. Germline V lookup: CDR1 SGHRS, CDR2 YFSETQ. This CDR3 spans 17 amino acids. The junction had 8 bases not matched to a gene; V was cut back by 3 bases and J by 0 bases. The CDR3 loop reads CASSYGQGGSSGNTIYF. For the CDR3, the DNA is TGCGCCAGCAGCTACGGACAGGGTGGGAGCTCTGGAAACACCATATATTTT.

This chain joins TRBV19 and TRBJ2-6; weak D call: TRBD2 (6 bases). CDR1 is LNHDA, CDR2 SQIVND, per germline (reference sequence). CDR3 length: 15 residues. V was trimmed by 6 bases and J by 0 bases, leaving 9 bases between them. This CDR3 reads CASRGGNSGANVLTF. The CDR3 nucleotides are TGTGCCAGTAGGGGAGGAAACTCTGGGGCCAACGTCCTGACTTTC.

A remark on this clone: The junction does not match germline at one end; this may be a read error. The V and J genes are TRBV11-2 and TRBJ1-1; possibly TRBD1 for D (5 bases). Germline CDR1 and CDR2: SGHAT and FQNNGV. The CDR3 totals 11 residues. Here the CDR3 reads CASSLGRDREF. The CDR3 nucleotides read TGTGCCAGCAGCTTAGGAAGGGACCGCGAGTTT. Full variable domain (rest looked up from reference TRBV11-2 and TRBJ1-1): EAGVAQSPRYKIIEKRQSVAFWCNPISGHATLYWYQQILGQGPKLLIQFQNNGVVDDSQLPKDRFSAERLKGVDSTLKIQPAKLEDSAVYLCASSLGRDREFGQGTRLTVV.

The V call is TRBV2, the J call TRBJ1-2, with a weak D call TRBD1 (5 bases). The CDR3 has 13 amino acids. Germline CDR1 reads SNHLY; CDR2 reads FYNNEI. The V end lost 4 bases, the J end lost 7 bases, and 13 bases lay between the germline ends. This chain's CDR3 is CASSVATATGYTF. CDR3 bases: TGTGCCAGCAGTGTCGCGACAGCGACTGGCTACACCTTC.

CDR3 region: CASSRGVSSGNTIYF. CDR3 DNA: TGTGCCAGCAGCCGCGGAGTATCCTCTGGAAACACCATATATTTT. The V call is TRBV3-1 (or the pseudogene TRBV3-2), the J call TRBJ1-3, with unresolved D. Germline V lookup: CDR1 LGHDT, CDR2 YNNKEL (reference sequence). V was pared by 4 bases and J by 0 bases, with 10 bases between. The CDR3 extends over 15 amino acids.

CDR3 nucleotides: TGTGCCTTTCGATTGAGCACTGAAGCTTTCTTT. It codes for CAFRLSTEAFF. The genes are TRBV30 and TRBJ1-1; D ambiguous. The CDR3 covers 11 residues. Deletions cut 7 bases from V and 4 bases from J, with 10 bases between. The germline V gene encodes CDR1 GTSNPN and CDR2 SVGIG (reference sequence).

The CDR3 loop is CASSLGIVSGGYNEQFF. CDR3 sequence (DNA): TGTGCCAGCAGCCTCGGCATTGTTAGCGGGGGGTACAATGAGCAGTTCTTC. V usage is TRBV11-2 and J usage is TRBJ2-1; 10 nucleotides line up with TRBD2. J was trimmed by 4 bases and V by 5 bases; bases with no gene match: 11. This CDR3 spans 17 amino acids. CDR1 is SGHAT and CDR2 is FQNNGV in the germline V gene. The whole variable domain, filled in from reference TRBV11-2 and TRBJ2-1, reads EAGVAQSPRYKIIEKRQSVAFWCNPISGHATLYWYQQILGQGPKLLIQFQNNGVVDDSQLPKDRFSAERLKGVDSTLKIQPAKLEDSAVYLCASSLGIVSGGYNEQFFGPGTRLTVL.

The J gene is TRBJ2-1, the V gene TRBV6-4; 9 bases agree with TRBD2. This CDR3 is built from 15 residues. Trimming cost V 5 bases and J 6 bases; bases outside gene matches: 8. Germline V gene sequence: CDR1 MRHNA, CDR2 SNTAGT. The CDR3 region has the DNA TGTGCCAGCAGTATGGAGGCGGGAGGGTTCAATGAGCAGTTCTTC. This translates into CASSMEAGGFNEQFF.

The chain joins TRBV5-1 to TRBJ2-6; 8 bases map to TRBD1. The J segment lost 4 bases and the V segment lost 2 bases, leaving 8 bases of the junction unmatched. This CDR3 spans 17 amino acids. Germline-derived CDR1 and CDR2 are SGHRS and YFSETQ. For the CDR3, the DNA is TGCGCCAGCAGCTTCGACAGGGGCACAGGCGGGGCCAACGTCCTGACTTTC. Translating gives CASSFDRGTGGANVLTF.

This sequence joins TRBV6-5 and TRBJ1-6; 8 nucleotides match TRBD1. After removal of 6 bases from V and 10 bases from J, the junction contained 8 bases not matched to a gene. This CDR3 is 14 amino acids long. CDR1 is MNHEY and CDR2 is SVGAGI in the germline V gene. The CDR3 nucleotides read TGTGCCAGCAGACTAAACAGGGGGACCTCACCCCTCCACTTT. Its protein is CASRLNRGTSPLHF.

V usage is TRBV28 and J usage is TRBJ1-5, with 7 bases aligning to TRBD1. Unmatched junction bases numbered 4, after V lost 5 bases and J lost 3 bases. Germline CDR1 and CDR2: MDHEN and SYDVKM. The CDR3 is 14 amino acids. The chain's CDR3 is CASSPGQHNQPQHF. CDR3 coding DNA: TGTGCCAGCAGTCCGGGACAGCACAATCAGCCCCAGCATTTT.